This TCR beta chain was sequenced in a study of blood T cell repertoires in COVID-19. About the study: Sites across the United States, Italy and Spain contributed samples from acute and convalescent COVID-19. T cells, B-cell-depleted T cells, or PBMCs supplied cDNA or gDNA.

This CDR3 is 15 amino acids long. The trim removed 2 bases at V and 2 bases at J, leaving 5 bases unmatched. The germline V gene has CDR1 LGHDT and CDR2 YNNKEL (reference sequence). Source study methods: Quantification of nucleated cells was approximated via reference gene primer amplification. Method: immunoSEQ multiplex PCR; TCRdb's copy keeps in-frame clones and lacks some. V, J and clone size derive from that table, while D and trimming were established from the DNA sequence. The sample consists of roughly 410,000 clones, around 92% of them appearing once. The chain combines TRBV3-1 (or the pseudogene TRBV3-2) with TRBJ1-2; 7 bases fit TRBD1. The sample was peripheral blood. This receptor was obtained from a man in his forties with acute or convalescent COVID-19. The CDR3 DNA sequence: TGTGCCAGCAGCCAAATGTCGACAGGGAACTATGGCTACACCTTC. Its translation is CASSQMSTGNYGYTF.